This TCR beta chain emerged from a study of blood T cells in healthy people across ages. Alongside a J-beta primer mix, a sample-barcoded 5' primer served in a second PCR lasting roughly 7 to 11 cycles. TCRdb fed the 5' RACE reads into MiXCR, producing one record per CDR3 protein. The data show roughly 800,000 distinct CDR3 sequences, under 30% seen once. CDR1 is SEHNR, CDR2 FQNEAQ, per germline (reference sequence). This CDR3 comprises 15 residues. V was clipped by 4 bases and J by 5 bases, with 17 bases between them. In addition, the sample was reused for a study of T cells of mothers and their children.

The sequence was collected from a boy aged 5-17 years in good health. V and J are TRBV7-9 and TRBJ2-5, with D uncertain. The source material was blood. The chain's CDR3 is CASSSRSMLEETQYF. CDR3 nucleotides: TGTGCCAGCAGCTCCCGCTCCATGTTGGAGGAGACCCAGTACTTC.